The source of this TCR beta chain is a study of OX40 agonist ivuxolimab in advanced cancers. The overall study: Given to patients was ivuxolimab, an agonistic anti-OX40 (CD134) antibody. Dose-escalation cases comprised hepatocellular carcinoma, melanoma, renal cell or head and neck cancer.

Only in-frame clones appear in the TCRdb table, and some are missing; sequencing was by immunoSEQ multiplex PCR. The table shows about 83,000 clones, with about 85% occurring only once. Germline CDR1 LNHDA, CDR2 SQIVND (reference sequence). This CDR3 is built from 13 residues. The germline V and J ends were trimmed by 3 bases and 6 bases, with 8 bases remaining between them. This chain uses TRBV19 with TRBJ2-2; D remains unclear. The receptor's source is an adult with an advanced solid tumor such as melanoma, head and neck, liver or kidney cancer. The sample here was CD4+ or CD8+ T cells sorted from blood, taken in a trial of the OX40 agonist ivuxolimab. The CDR3 region has the DNA TGTGCCAGTAGTATGATCGGGTCCGGGGAGCTGTTTTTT. The encoded protein is CASSMIGSGELFF.